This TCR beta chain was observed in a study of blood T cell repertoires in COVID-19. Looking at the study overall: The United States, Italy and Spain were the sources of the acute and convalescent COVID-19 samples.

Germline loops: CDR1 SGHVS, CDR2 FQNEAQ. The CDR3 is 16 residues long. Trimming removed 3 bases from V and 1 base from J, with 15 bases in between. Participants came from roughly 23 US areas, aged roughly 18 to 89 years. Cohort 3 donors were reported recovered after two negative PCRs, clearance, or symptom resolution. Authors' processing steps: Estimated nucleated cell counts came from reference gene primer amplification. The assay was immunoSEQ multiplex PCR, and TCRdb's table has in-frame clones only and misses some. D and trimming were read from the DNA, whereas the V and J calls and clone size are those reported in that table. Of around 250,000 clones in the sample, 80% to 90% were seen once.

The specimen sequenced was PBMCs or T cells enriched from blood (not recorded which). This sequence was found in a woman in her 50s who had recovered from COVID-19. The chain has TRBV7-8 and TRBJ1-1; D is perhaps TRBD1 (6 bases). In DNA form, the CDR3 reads TGTGCCAGCAGCTTTTTCGAGAGGACAGCGAACACTGAAGCTTTCTTT. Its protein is CASSFFERTANTEAFF. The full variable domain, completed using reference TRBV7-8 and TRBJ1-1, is GAGVSQSPRYKVAKRGQDVALRCDPISGHVSLFWYQQALGQGPEFLTYFQNEAQLDKSGLPSDRFFAERPEGSVSTLKIQRTQQEDSAVYLCASSFFERTANTEAFFGQGTRLTVV.